The T cell receptor (beta chain) under discussion was sequenced for a study of cytomegalovirus exposure and HLA in healthy donors (dated by TCRdb to 2016 to 2017). The study in broad terms: In an earlier analysis of 550 to 750 of the donors, 250 to 350 Gb of sequence data and some 120 million unique TCR beta sequences from approximately 180 million T cells were reported. Roughly 300 gigabases of sequencing data and approximately 92 million unique TCR sequences made up an early release that covered some 640 HLA-typed donors. The genetic ancestry cluster associated with self-reported Caucasian donors included 81% of the 350 to 500 genotyped donors. The aim of the study was to test whether cataloging public T cell receptors could identify signatures of past pathogen exposure. Using immunosequencing, the study profiled T cell repertoires from 666 subjects and related those repertoires to cytomegalovirus serostatus. Along with the roughly 710-subject first cohort, a separate validation cohort of approximately 110 different subjects was used. High-throughput TCR immunosequencing, statistical association of individual TCRs with disease status, and machine learning were combined to predict cytomegalovirus infection status. A later analysis re-examined previously published TCR beta repertoires from 500 to 700 donors and added high-resolution HLA genotyping to investigate patterns of TCR occurrence. Rather than drawing on any new phenotypic data, the later analysis identified candidate immune exposures from TCR beta sequences and the way those sequences occurred across donors. An earlier analysis of around 580 of the donors used high-throughput TCR beta sequencing to judge whether each TCR beta V gene segment behaved as functional or pseudogenic. Donor age, sex, ethnicity and CMV serostatus were collected together with the repertoire data. A later genetic analysis took genome-wide SNP genotypes for about 55% of the 666 donors and used that subset as a discovery cohort. All discovery cohort repertoires had been generated on a single sequencing platform. HLA typing covered class I and class II loci at four-digit resolution. Typing coverage varied by locus: about 629-640 donors for A, B, C, DRB1 and DQB1; approximately 560 for DQA1; over 600 for DPA1; some 470 for DPB1. About five DR-DQ haplotypes were handled as single units for association and clustering because linkage in the cohort was strong. On average, roughly 200,000 unique TCR beta nucleotide sequences were sequenced per donor among more than 350 genotyped donors of the cohort, with approximately 18% of those sequences being non-productive. On the study overall, not on this receptor specifically: According to a later genetic analysis, donors in an Asian-associated ancestry cluster had fewer N-insertions in productive TCRs than the approximately 610-donor mean. Strong co-occurrence of HLA alleles, especially DR and DQ, made assigning TCR associations to individual alleles difficult. According to a later analysis, most CMV-associated TCR beta chains appeared to be HLA-restricted, and the HLA associations seemed to be driven largely by CMV exposure. In an earlier analysis of fewer than 700 of the donors, most TCR beta V segments appeared in productive rearrangements about 87% or about 30% of the time, broadly matching IMGT annotations. A further reported finding was that TCR beta sequences accurately predicted the HLA-A and HLA-B alleles for most subjects in the first cohort. It was suggested by the authors that the approach could potentially be generalized to other disease states and immunological phenotypes. Cytomegalovirus status was reported to be diagnosed by the classifier with high specificity and sensitivity in both the original and validation cohorts. For the cohort, immune exposure information was limited to CMV serostatus. A later analysis associated about 16,000 TCR beta sequences with specific HLA alleles at a false discovery rate of 0.05. Roughly uniform sequencing depth across donors was assumed in presence/absence analyses, although this assumption may not hold. This cohort had only TCR beta chains sequenced, and the lack of alpha or paired-chain data limited which features could be detected. V-gene and J-gene trimming of TCR beta chains was associated with a missense DCLRE1C variant in a later genetic analysis, and the association was replicated in an independent cohort. Because HLA typing was unavailable for some donors at each locus, only the typed subset was used in association tests. Fewer than 20 rarely observed V segments, including chromosome 9 orphons, were excluded from the earlier analysis of some 590 of the donors because counts were too low. Some IMGT-functional V segments, including TRBV6-2 and TRBV6-3, could not be distinguished by the 87-base-pair reads and were therefore excluded. Correlated functional status among segregating V segments might reflect linkage disequilibrium, but an unknown experimental factor could not be ruled out. Several of the top co-occurrence clusters appeared to be linked to parvovirus B19, influenza, CMV and Epstein-Barr virus, according to a later analysis. The study listed 150 to 200 TCR beta chains as associated with cytomegalovirus. Compared with equally common non-associated chains, HLA-associated TCR beta chains in a later analysis were more clonally expanded and had lower generation probabilities. A few of the identified cytomegalovirus-associated TCR beta chains were confirmed in vitro to be specific for cytomegalovirus antigens. Across donors, most TCR sequences were observed very rarely, whereas some public TCRs were present in many individuals. A cluster of highly shared sequence variants was judged likely to be a technical artifact of the sequencing pipeline. In a later analysis, the rate of TCR association differed among HLA loci, with DRB1 alleles having the most associated TCRs and HLA-C alleles having the fewest.

V gives up 5 bases and J gives up 0 bases, and the segment between their germline ends measures 6 bases. CDR1 and CDR2 are read off the germline V gene (reference sequence) as SGHAT and FQDESV. Its CDR3 holds 13 amino acids, cysteine through phenylalanine. The only DNA kept is the CDR3, 39 bases in frame from the first base. Points on this clone: Its antigen target is currently unknown. Base quality data are lacking; no much larger clone is found one base away.

The cohort consisted of 600 to 700 healthy bone marrow donors. Cohort members were all nominally healthy when sampled, although unrecorded immune exposures were likely present. The donor was CMV seronegative and belonged to the group of 352 seronegative cohort members. A peripheral blood sample was provided by each donor, and peripheral blood mononuclear cells were used for TCR beta sequencing. The Qiagen DNeasy Blood Extraction Kit was used to extract genomic DNA from the blood cell samples. The library came from the immunoSEQ multiplex PCR assay. For the multiplex PCR, a mixture combining 60 forward primers for TCR Vbeta segments and 13 reverse primers for TCR Jbeta segments was used. The CDR3 region of rearranged TCR beta genes was amplified from genomic DNA by a multiplex PCR assay. The amplified TCR beta libraries were sequenced on the Illumina HiSeq System as 87-base-pair reads. Regarding the original processing steps: In a later analysis, roughly 80 million unique TCR beta chains were counted across the approximately 670 repertoires, and about 9.9 million of these chains were shared by at least two donors. Raw reads were error-corrected and collapsed into unique sequences by a nearest-neighbor algorithm in which closely related sequences were merged to remove PCR and sequencing errors. To assign V, D and J gene segments, CDR3 sequences were aligned to IMGT reference sequences. For a sequence to be retained, a match of at least six nucleotides to both a V gene segment and a J gene segment was required. A rearrangement counted as productive if the CDR3 had no stop codons and remained in frame with V and J, and every other rearrangement counted as non-productive. CDR3 was defined according to IMGT convention as the region running from the second conserved V-encoded cysteine to the conserved J-encoded phenylalanine. The earlier analysis of fewer than 750 of the donors excluded sequences that lacked an unambiguous match to a single V gene segment. An earlier analysis of some 500 of the donors classified V segments as functional when productive rearrangements were above 56.7% and as segregating when the standard deviation between donors was above 5%. To diagnose cytomegalovirus status from the catalog of TCR beta chain sequences, a statistical classification framework was built. In a later analysis, V and J genes were assigned by comparing TCR nucleotide sequences against IMGT/GENE-DB human TR gene sequences. The TCRdist pipeline was used in a later analysis to assign CDR3 sequences and most-parsimonious VDJ recombination scenarios. In a later analysis, each TCR beta chain was defined by its CDR3 amino acid sequence together with its V-gene family, and reads without a unique V-gene family were excluded. In a later analysis, 500 to 650 highly shared, low-generation-probability nucleotide sequences were removed to address suspected cross-contamination and a sequencing artifact. In a later analysis, a clonal expansion index was calculated for each public chain from normalized within-repertoire ranks of inferred template counts. A later analysis computed generation probabilities with a VDJ recombination model fitted to out-of-frame rearrangements, and checked the results against IGoR. Hypergeometric tests were used in a later analysis to score TCR-TCR, TCR-HLA and TCR-CMV co-occurrence, with a repertoire-size bias correction applied to the TCR pairs. False discovery rates were estimated in a later analysis by permuting HLA or CMV assignments 20 times. In a later analysis, co-occurring TCRs were grouped using DBSCAN, and TCRdist sequence similarity was added for clustering within HLA-allele-positive subsets. Repertoires with fewer than 30,000 or more than 120,000 public chains, plus five repertoires with anomalous nucleotide sharing, were excluded from co-occurrence clustering. Here the immuneACCESS table is served through TCRdb, limited to in-frame sequences with V and J called. Missing clones are a known gap in these copies; in checked studies unresolved V genes cover under half, and the rest lacks a known reason. That table is the source of V, J and clone size, and D and trimming were worked out from the DNA. Present in this sample are under 110,000 clones, 75% of which were seen just once. Roughly a tenth of the sample is taken by the ten largest.

The sequencing sample was made of PBMCs. The chain employs TRBV11-1 and TRBJ2-3; confidence is insufficient to name the D gene. The sequence was collected from a man aged 45 to 65 in good health and CMV-seronegative. The nucleotide sequence reads TGTGCCAGCAGCGCTCAGAGCACAGATACGCAGTATTTT. It translates as CASSAQSTDTQYF.